This T cell receptor (beta chain) was sequenced during a study of technical replicates of blood from several donors. V lost 2 bases to trimming and J lost 1 base; unmatched junction nucleotides: 3. The germline V gene has CDR1 MNHEY and CDR2 SVGAGI. This CDR3 spans 15 amino acids. Profiled with immunoSEQ multiplex PCR; TCRdb holds only in-frame clones, not every one. Of some 83,000 clones listed, 85% to 95% are singletons. The chain joins TRBV6-5 to TRBJ1-2, with 8 bases matching TRBD1. The sequence was obtained from a human donor in good health. The sequenced sample was T cells isolated from PBMCs. The CDR3, as DNA: TGTGCCAGCAGTTACGGAGGACAGGGTAACTATGGCTACACCTTC. This codes for CASSYGGQGNYGYTF.